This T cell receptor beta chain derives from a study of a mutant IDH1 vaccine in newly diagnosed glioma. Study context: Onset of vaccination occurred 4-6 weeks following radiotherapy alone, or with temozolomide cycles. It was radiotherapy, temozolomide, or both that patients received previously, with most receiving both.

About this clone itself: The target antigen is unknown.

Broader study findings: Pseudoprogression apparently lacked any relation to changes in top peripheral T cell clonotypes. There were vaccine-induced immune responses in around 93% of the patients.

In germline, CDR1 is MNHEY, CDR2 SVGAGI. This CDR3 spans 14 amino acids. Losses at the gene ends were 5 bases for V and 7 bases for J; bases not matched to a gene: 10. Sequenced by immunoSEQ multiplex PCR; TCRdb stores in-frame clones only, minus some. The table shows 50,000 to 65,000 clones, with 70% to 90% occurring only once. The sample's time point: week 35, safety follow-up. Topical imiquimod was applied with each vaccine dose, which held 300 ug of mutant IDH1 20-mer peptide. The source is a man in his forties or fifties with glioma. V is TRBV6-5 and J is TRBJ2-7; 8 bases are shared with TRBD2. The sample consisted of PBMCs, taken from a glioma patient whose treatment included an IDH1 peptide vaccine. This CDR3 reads CASSKDGRAGEQYF. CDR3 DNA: TGTGCCAGCAGTAAAGACGGGAGGGCCGGGGAGCAGTACTTC.